The present T cell receptor (beta chain) was sequenced within a study of OX40 agonist ivuxolimab in advanced cancers. Data came from immunoSEQ multiplex PCR; TCRdb stores just in-frame clones and leaves some out. The repertoire has 65,000 to 90,000 clones, more than 75% of them found once; the top ten carry approximately 5%. This receptor was identified in an adult with an advanced solid tumor such as melanoma, head and neck, liver or kidney cancer. The input for sequencing was CD4+ or CD8+ T cells sorted from blood, taken in a trial of the OX40 agonist ivuxolimab.

The CDR3 region is CASTEAWAGNTIYF. In DNA form, the CDR3 reads TGTGCCAGCACCGAAGCATGGGCGGGAAACACCATATATTTT. This chain uses TRBV28 with TRBJ1-3; D is ambiguous. The CDR3 sequence is 14 residues long. The ends were cut back, 7 bases at V and 4 bases at J, with 14 bases in the middle. Germline values: CDR1 MDHEN, CDR2 SYDVKM. Together with reference TRBV28 and TRBJ1-3, the CDR3 gives the full variable domain: DVKVTQSSRYLVKRTGEKVFLECVQDMDHENMFWYRQDPGLGLRLIYFSYDVKMKEKGDIPEGYSVSREKKERFSLILESASTNQTSMYLCASTEAWAGNTIYFGEGSWLTVV.